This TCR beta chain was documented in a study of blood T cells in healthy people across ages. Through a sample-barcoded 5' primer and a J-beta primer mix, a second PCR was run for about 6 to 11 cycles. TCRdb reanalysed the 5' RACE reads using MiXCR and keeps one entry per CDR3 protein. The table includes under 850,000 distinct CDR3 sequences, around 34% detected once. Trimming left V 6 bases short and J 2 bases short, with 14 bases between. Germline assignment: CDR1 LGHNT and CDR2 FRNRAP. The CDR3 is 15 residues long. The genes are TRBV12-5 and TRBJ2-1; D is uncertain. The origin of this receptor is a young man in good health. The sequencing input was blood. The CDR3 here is CASGNSPGPYNEQFF. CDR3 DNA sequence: TGTGCTAGTGGAAATAGCCCCGGGCCCTACAATGAGCAGTTCTTC. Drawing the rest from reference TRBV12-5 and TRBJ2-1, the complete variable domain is DARVTQTPRHKVTEMGQEVTMRCQPILGHNTVFWYRQTMMQGLELLAYFRNRAPLDDSGMPKDRFSAEMPDATLATLKIQPSEPRDSAVYFCASGNSPGPYNEQFFGPGTRLTVL.